A selection of T cell receptor beta chains follows, all from one sample in a study of blood T cell repertoires in COVID-19. The assay was immunoSEQ multiplex PCR, and TCRdb's table has in-frame clones only and misses some. The repertoire holds some 320,000 clones, with about 92% as singletons. The sequenced sample was PBMCs or T cells enriched from blood (not recorded which). The source of these receptors is a man in his 60s who had recovered from COVID-19. The CDR3 runs from the conserved cysteine through the conserved F or W. D genes are given only for firm matches. Part of the rows lack a size; the others show once, few, many or a class for expanded clones.

j_call	clone_size	d_call	v_call	cdr3_aa	cdr3_nt
TRBJ1-1	once	-	TRBV3-1/TRBV3-2	CASSQVLATEAFF	TGTGCCAGCAGCCAAGTACTCGCCACTGAAGCTTTCTTT
TRBJ2-7	-	TRBD1	TRBV7-3	CASSLTGGKNYEQYF	TGTGCCAGCAGCTTAACAGGGGGCAAAAACTACGAGCAGTACTTC
TRBJ1-3	-	-	TRBV25-1	CASSAPGGPNFSGNTIYF	TGTGCCAGCAGCGCGCCCGGAGGCCCGAACTTCTCTGGAAACACCATATATTTT
TRBJ2-7	-	-	TRBV27	CASRGTVASYEQYF	TGTGCCAGTAGGGGGACGGTGGCCTCCTACGAGCAGTACTTC
TRBJ1-5	-	TRBD1	TRBV24-1	CATSDTRTGGAGQPQHF	TGTGCCACCAGTGACACAAGAACAGGGGGCGCGGGTCAGCCCCAGCATTTT
TRBJ1-2	-	-	TRBV19	CASTMTGSYGYTF	TGTGCCAGTACCATGACAGGCTCCTATGGCTACACCTTC
TRBJ2-7	-	-	TRBV12-3/TRBV12-4	CASSSGNSYEQYF	TGTGCCAGCAGCTCCGGGAACTCCTACGAGCAGTACTTC
TRBJ1-4	-	-	TRBV9	CASSVGVATNEKLFF	TGTGCCAGCAGCGTAGGTGTCGCAACTAATGAAAAACTGTTTTTT
TRBJ2-1	-	TRBD2	TRBV9	CASSVVGGAPYNEQFF	TGTGCCAGCAGCGTAGTCGGGGGGGCCCCCTACAATGAGCAGTTCTTC
TRBJ2-7	-	-	TRBV18	CASSPDGVGSEQYF	TGTGCCAGCTCACCCGACGGGGTGGGATCCGAGCAGTACTTC
TRBJ2-7	-	-	TRBV12-3/TRBV12-4	CASRSEAYEQYF	TGTGCCAGCAGGAGCGAGGCCTACGAGCAGTACTTC
TRBJ1-5	-	TRBD1	TRBV30	CAWKGQYSNQPQHF	TGTGCCTGGAAGGGACAGTATAGCAATCAGCCCCAGCATTTT
TRBJ1-5	-	-	TRBV19	CASSKGTHNQPQHF	TGTGCCAGTAGTAAGGGGACTCATAATCAGCCCCAGCATTTT
TRBJ1-1	once	-	TRBV2	CASNGQWARAFF	TGTGCCAGCAATGGACAGTGGGCCCGTGCTTTCTTT
TRBJ1-3	-	-	TRBV6-6	CASSYLTAGNTIYF	TGTGCCAGCAGTTACTTGACAGCTGGAAACACCATATATTTT
TRBJ2-3	-	TRBD2	TRBV29-1	CSVEDGSGGTDTQYF	TGCAGCGTTGAAGATGGTAGCGGGGGCACAGATACGCAGTATTTT
TRBJ2-7	-	TRBD2	TRBV2	CASLRGGVGNSYEQYF	TGTGCCAGCCTACGTGGGGGGGTTGGTAACTCCTACGAGCAGTACTTC
TRBJ2-7	-	TRBD2	TRBV23-1	CASRQLGTSGRMDCLEQYF	TGCGCCAGCAGGCAACTCGGGACTAGCGGGAGGATGGACTGCCTCGAGCAGTACTTC
TRBJ2-1	-	TRBD1	TRBV5-4	CASSFQTGEAYNEQFF	TGTGCCAGCAGCTTCCAAACAGGGGAAGCCTACAATGAGCAGTTCTTC
TRBJ2-2	-	TRBD1	TRBV19	CASTRDSPQGTGELFF	TGTGCCAGTACCCGGGACAGCCCCCAGGGCACCGGGGAGCTGTTTTTT
TRBJ2-7	-	-	TRBV7-3	CASSSETRSPYEQYF	TGTGCCAGCAGCTCCGAAACTAGATCCCCCTACGAGCAGTACTTC
TRBJ2-2	-	TRBD1	TRBV5-1	CASSWRQGNTGELFF	TGCGCCAGCAGCTGGCGACAGGGGAACACCGGGGAGCTGTTTTTT
TRBJ1-2	-	-	TRBV11-2	CASSLEGRGTPTTYYGYTF	TGTGCCAGCAGCTTAGAGGGCAGGGGCACCCCCACAACGTACTATGGCTACACCTTC
TRBJ1-5	-	-	TRBV18	CASSPVLDQPQHF	TGTGCCAGCTCACCAGTCCTAGATCAGCCCCAGCATTTT
TRBJ2-1	-	-	TRBV6-5	CASSYGGQGNEQFF	TGTGCCAGCAGTTACGGCGGGCAAGGGAATGAGCAGTTCTTC
TRBJ1-1	-	TRBD1	TRBV2	CASRIGQGRTEAFF	TGTGCCAGCAGGATAGGACAGGGTAGAACTGAAGCTTTCTTT
TRBJ2-3	-	TRBD2	TRBV7-9	CASSPRLAGVFTDTQYF	TGTGCCAGCAGCCCCAGACTAGCGGGAGTATTCACAGATACGCAGTATTTT